A single sample is the source of the 30 T cell receptor beta chains below, sequenced in a study of identical twins. TCRdb independently ran MiXCR on the 5' RACE reads; one entry per CDR3 protein. Of roughly 710,000 distinct CDR3 sequences in the sample, 5.5% to 7.5% were seen once. The sequencing sample was made of naive T cells sorted from blood. All receptors derive from a man between 18 and 35 years old in good health.

The CDR3 DNA reads TGCGCCAGCAGCTTGAGACAGGGCTGGTCCTACAATGAGCAGTTCTTC. Translating it yields CASSLRQGWSYNEQFF. J is TRBJ2-1 and V is TRBV5-1; 7 nucleotides line up with TRBD1. The germline gives CDR1 SGHRS, CDR2 YFSETQ. J was trimmed by 1 base and V by 1 base; bases with no gene match: 5. CDR3 length equals 16 residues.

This clonotype was recorded many times. The chain employs TRBV6-6 and TRBJ2-5; D is possibly TRBD1 (5 bases). The CDR3 totals 12 residues. Germline CDR1 MNHNY, CDR2 SVGAGI (reference sequence). Trimming removed 4 bases at V and 7 bases at J, with 10 bases between. Written as DNA, the CDR3 is TGTGCCAGCAGTTCCGGCAGGGCGACCCAGTACTTC. It translates to CASSSGRATQYF.

The table lists this clonotype with many counts. The chain links TRBV10-2 to TRBJ2-3; D gene ambiguous. Germline V lookup: CDR1 WSHSY, CDR2 SAAADI. Trimming took 6 bases from V and 3 from J, leaving 10 bases between them. The CDR3 is made up of 13 amino acids. CDR3 amino acids: CASRYGGTDTQYF. The CDR3 DNA reads TGCGCCAGCAGGTATGGTGGGACAGATACGCAGTATTTT.

There are a few counts of this clonotype. This chain joins TRBV12-3 or TRBV12-4 and TRBJ2-7; D unclear. V was pared by 4 bases and J by 1 base, with 11 bases between. The CDR3 loop spans 14 amino acids. This chain's CDR3 is CASSSSYPSYEQYV. CDR3 DNA sequence: TGTGCCAGCAGTTCCTCTTACCCGTCCTACGAGCAGTACGTC.

This clonotype was seen at least ten times. The J gene is TRBJ2-3, the V gene TRBV12-3 or TRBV12-4, with D possibly TRBD1 on 6 matching bases. V was pared by 10 bases and J by 1 base, with 12 bases between. The CDR3 has 13 residues. The CDR3 is CAIRDMGTDTQYF. The CDR3 DNA follows: TGTGCCATACGGGACATGGGCACAGATACGCAGTATTTT.

At least ten counts were recorded for this clonotype. This chain connects TRBV12-3 or TRBV12-4 to TRBJ1-5, with 10 bases aligning to TRBD1. The CDR3 is 15 residues long. The V segment lost 4 bases and the J segment 5 bases; nucleotides outside the gene matches: 5. In DNA, the CDR3 is TGTGCCAGCAGTTCAGGACAGGGGGTAGATCAGCCCCAGCATTTT. It encodes CASSSGQGVDQPQHF.

This clonotype was observed at least ten times. The rearrangement uses TRBV7-9 and TRBJ2-5; D is possibly TRBD2 (6 bases). The CDR3 extends over 15 amino acids. V was pared by 4 bases and J by 5 bases, with 17 bases between. Germline assignment: CDR1 SEHNR and CDR2 FQNEAQ (reference sequence). The CDR3 sequence: CASSWRGPNEETQYF. The CDR3, as DNA: TGTGCCAGCAGCTGGAGGGGACCCAACGAGGAGACCCAGTACTTC.

This clonotype was seen a handful of times. The genes are TRBV5-4 and TRBJ2-1; perhaps TRBD2 as D (6 bases). The V end lost 2 bases, the J end lost 3 bases, and 12 bases lay between the germline ends. The germline gives CDR1 SGHNT, CDR2 YYREEE (reference sequence). This CDR3 contains 15 residues. CDR3 loop: CASSFGGEGYNEQFF. The CDR3 DNA is TGTGCCAGCAGCTTCGGGGGAGAGGGCTACAATGAGCAGTTCTTC.

This clonotype was counted only a few times. The chain joins TRBV7-9 to TRBJ2-1; D ambiguous. V was shortened by 5 bases and J by 8 bases, with 13 bases between the two germline ends. The CDR3 is made up of 13 amino acids. Germline lookup yields CDR1 SEHNR and CDR2 FQNEAQ (reference sequence). The DNA for the CDR3 is TGTGCCAGCAGCCCCTTTATGTTCGATGAGCAGTTCTTC. Translated: CASSPFMFDEQFF.

J is TRBJ1-1 and V is TRBV18; D might be TRBD1 (6 bases). V lost 4 bases and J lost 3, with 12 bases in between. This CDR3 region has 14 residues. CDR1 is KGHSH and CDR2 is LQKENI in the germline V gene. The CDR3 spells CASSRRRGDTEAFF. The CDR3, as DNA: TGTGCCAGCTCACGGAGGAGGGGGGACACTGAAGCTTTCTTT.

This clonotype was observed at least ten times. The V and J genes are TRBV15 and TRBJ2-1; D remains ambiguous. CDR3 size: 12 residues. Between the trimmed V and J ends, which lost 5 bases and 6 bases, there was a span of 8 bases. CDR1 is LNHNV, CDR2 YYDKDF, per germline (reference sequence). The DNA for the CDR3 is TGTGCCACCAGCGGACGGCTCAATGAGCAGTTCTTC. Residues: CATSGRLNEQFF. Filled out from reference TRBV15 and TRBJ2-1, the complete variable domain reads DAMVIQNPRYQVTQFGKPVTLSCSQTLNHNVMYWYQQKSSQAPKLLFHYYDKDFNNEADTPDNFQSRRPNTSFCFLDIRSPGLGDTAMYLCATSGRLNEQFFGPGTRLTVL.

This clonotype was detected ten times or more. The rearrangement uses TRBV27 and TRBJ2-2, with D uncertain. CDR1 and CDR2 (germline): MNHEY, SMNVEV (reference sequence). There are 14 residues in the CDR3. The germline V and J ends were trimmed by 1 base and 5 bases, with 8 bases remaining between them. For the CDR3, the DNA is TGTGCCAGCAGTTTATTCGGTCTGACCGGGGAGCTGTTTTTT. This translates into CASSLFGLTGELFF.

The chain couples TRBV10-3 to TRBJ2-5, with D maybe TRBD2 (6 bases). The V end was cut by 8 bases, the J end by 1 base, with 14 bases between. There are 14 residues in the CDR3. Germline lookup yields CDR1 ENHRY and CDR2 SYGVKD. CDR3 sequence reads: CAIRHPGSQETQYF. The CDR3 DNA follows: TGTGCCATCCGTCATCCCGGGAGCCAAGAGACCCAGTACTTC.

This sequence joins TRBV10-3 and TRBJ2-1; 10 bases align to TRBD1. Germline lookup yields CDR1 ENHRY and CDR2 SYGVKD. This CDR3 comprises 14 residues. V lost 4 bases, J lost 3 bases, and 0 bases stayed unmatched. The CDR3 nucleotides are TGTGCCATCAGTGGGACAGGGGGCTACAATGAGCAGTTCTTC. Translating it yields CAISGTGGYNEQFF.

The sample holds many counts of this clonotype. The chain has TRBV27 and TRBJ2-1; the D gene is possibly TRBD1 (6 bases). V was shortened by 6 bases and J by 9 bases, with 21 bases between the two germline ends. The CDR3 is made up of 15 amino acids. In germline, CDR1 is MNHEY, CDR2 SMNVEV (reference sequence). The CDR3 DNA is TGTGCCAGCAGGGCCGGGACAAACTACTATAGTGAGCAGTTCTTC. This translates into CASRAGTNYYSEQFF.

This clonotype was picked up a small number of times. This chain uses TRBV5-5 with TRBJ2-1; the match to TRBD2 covers 10 bases. The trim removed 4 bases at V and 2 bases at J, leaving 3 bases unmatched. The germline V gene encodes CDR1 SGHKS and CDR2 YYEKEE (reference sequence). The CDR3 spans 15 residues. The CDR3 bases are TGTGCCAGCAGCACCGGACTAGCGGCCTACAATGAGCAGTTCTTC. Its protein is CASSTGLAAYNEQFF.

This clonotype was recorded at least ten times. The rearrangement joins TRBV12-3 or TRBV12-4 to TRBJ2-1; 7 bases are shared with TRBD1. V trimming: 5 bases; J trimming: 15 bases; junction bases outside the gene matches: 7. This CDR3 is built from 11 residues. The DNA for the CDR3 is TGTGCCAGCAGTCCCCGGGACAGTCGGTTCTTC. Residues: CASSPRDSRFF.

This chain joins TRBV30 and TRBJ1-1; TRBD1 agrees at 11 bases. J was trimmed by 3 bases and V by 5 bases; bases with no gene match: 5. The CDR3 runs to 14 residues. In germline, CDR1 is GTSNPN, CDR2 SVGIG (reference sequence). DNA for the CDR3: TGTGCCTGGGCCTGGACAGGGGGCCACACTGAAGCTTTCTTT. Its protein is CAWAWTGGHTEAFF.

This clonotype was observed at least ten times. The chain has TRBV5-1 and TRBJ1-5, with TRBD1 identical over 7 bases. Looked up from germline, CDR1 is SGHRS and CDR2 is YFSETQ. The CDR3 extends over 15 amino acids. Trimming took 1 base from V and 4 from J; bases not matched to a gene: 5. CDR3 sequence reads: CASSLTGAANQPQHF. The CDR3, as DNA: TGCGCCAGCAGCTTGACAGGGGCCGCGAATCAGCCCCAGCATTTT.

The gene calls are TRBV24-1 and TRBJ2-3; D uncertain. Germline CDR1 KGHDR, CDR2 SFDVKD. Trimming cost V 4 bases and J 2 bases, with 9 bases left between them. This CDR3 comprises 14 residues. The CDR3 sequence: CATSEARFTDTQYF. In nucleotides, the CDR3 is TGTGCCACCAGTGAGGCCAGATTCACAGATACGCAGTATTTT.

V gene TRBV12-3 or TRBV12-4 combines with J gene TRBJ2-1; 11 positions match TRBD2. V lost 8 bases to trimming and J lost 4 bases; unmatched junction nucleotides: 10. CDR3 length: 16 residues. CDR3 coding DNA: TGTGCCAGCTTTAGCGGGAGGGCCTTAGGGTACAATGAGCAGTTCTTC. As protein: CASFSGRALGYNEQFF.

Many counts were recorded for this clonotype. The rearrangement links TRBV7-2 to TRBJ1-5, with D hard to call. There are 15 residues in the CDR3. Trimming cost V 0 bases and J 0 bases, with 6 bases left between them. CDR1 and CDR2 from the germline V gene are SGHTA and FQGNSA. CDR3 residues: CASSLAGSSNQPQHF. The CDR3 nucleotides are TGTGCCAGCAGCTTAGCCGGCAGTAGCAATCAGCCCCAGCATTTT.

This clonotype was seen repeatedly, ten times or more. This sequence joins TRBV27 and TRBJ1-1, with 11 bases matching TRBD1. The CDR3 is made up of 15 amino acids. Germline V CDR1 and CDR2: MNHEY, SMNVEV (reference sequence). Losses at the gene ends were 4 bases for V and 9 bases for J; bases not matched to a gene: 10. The CDR3 spells CASSYPVGQGAKAFF. For the CDR3, the DNA is TGTGCCAGCAGTTACCCGGTTGGACAGGGGGCGAAAGCTTTCTTT.

The rearrangement uses TRBV5-1 and TRBJ2-5; no clear D gene. V dropped 5 bases and J dropped 1 base, with 15 bases sitting between them. CDR3 length: 15 residues. Germline CDR1 reads SGHRS; CDR2 reads YFSETQ. The CDR3 sequence: CASSLSGRTQETQYF. As DNA, the CDR3 is TGCGCCAGCAGTTTATCGGGCAGAACCCAAGAGACCCAGTACTTC.

This clonotype was observed a handful of times. The chain employs TRBV6-2 or TRBV6-3 and TRBJ2-7; D uncertain. Germline CDR1 reads MNHEY; CDR2 reads SVGEGT. V lost 4 bases and J lost 0, with 10 bases in between. The CDR3 length is 14 residues. The CDR3 nucleotides are TGTGCCAGCAGTTTCGGACCGGTCTCCTACGAGCAGTACTTC. This codes for CASSFGPVSYEQYF.

This clonotype was seen many times. V usage is TRBV10-3 and J usage is TRBJ2-2, with 11 bases aligning to TRBD2. This CDR3 contains 15 residues. The trim removed 6 bases at V and 1 base at J, leaving 1 base unmatched. CDR1 is ENHRY and CDR2 is SYGVKD in the germline V gene. This CDR3 is CAISGTSGNTGELFF. CDR3 coding DNA: TGTGCCATCAGCGGGACTAGCGGGAACACCGGGGAGCTGTTTTTT.

In this sample, this clonotype turned up many times. This chain connects TRBV4-2 to TRBJ2-7; D gene ambiguous. The V gene's germline CDR1 is LGHNA and CDR2 YNFKEQ. Trimming stripped 0 bases from V and 2 bases from J, with 5 bases between. This CDR3 has 13 residues. The CDR3 is CASSQEGTYEQYF. CDR3 sequence (DNA): TGTGCCAGCAGCCAAGAGGGCACCTACGAGCAGTACTTC.

This clonotype turned up a few times. The chain has TRBV4-1 and TRBJ2-5, with 8 bases matching TRBD2. The CDR3 extends over 14 amino acids. Per germline, CDR1 MGHRA and CDR2 YSYEKL. Unmatched junction bases numbered 6, after V lost 4 bases and J lost 5 bases. CDR3 in amino acids: CASSRIAGTETQYF. The DNA for the CDR3 is TGCGCCAGCAGCCGAATAGCGGGAACGGAGACCCAGTACTTC.

This clonotype was detected only a few times. J is TRBJ2-2 and V is TRBV7-2; 7 bases agree with TRBD2. This CDR3 spans 15 amino acids. CDR1 and CDR2 (germline): SGHTA, FQGNSA. V shed 9 bases and J 2 bases; nucleotides not matched to a gene: 9. The CDR3 spells CARGASGTNTGELFF. CDR3 nucleotides: TGTGCCAGAGGGGCTAGCGGAACAAACACCGGGGAGCTGTTTTTT.

This clonotype was observed a few times. V usage is TRBV5-1 and J usage is TRBJ2-1; 12 bases agree with TRBD2. Looked up from germline, CDR1 is SGHRS and CDR2 is YFSETQ. Trimming cost V 3 bases and J 11 bases; bases outside gene matches: 12. CDR3 length equals 16 residues. The CDR3 is CASSSPSGRAEVKQFF. Here the CDR3 DNA reads TGCGCCAGCAGCTCCCCTAGCGGGAGGGCCGAGGTTAAGCAGTTCTTC.